What follows are 5 T cell receptor beta chains derived from one specimen sequenced in a study of vaccination and CD4 T cells after COVID-19. An Oncomine TCR Beta short-read assay was used to sequence the DNA from cultured CD4+ T cells. TCRdb re-called the PCR reads through MiXCR, storing one row per CDR3 protein. Of 11,000 or so distinct CDR3 sequences listed, roughly 54% are singletons. This sample's treatment: roughly 10-day PBMC culture with coronavirus spike peptide pools or control peptides (ViraFEST assay). Their specific antigens are unknown. The sample taken for sequencing was CD4+ T cells from blood, cultured in vitro. The receptor source for this set is a human donor who had recovered from COVID-19.

The chain uses TRBV16 and TRBJ1-5; D gene unclear. Germline loops: CDR1 KGHSY, CDR2 FQNENV. The CDR3 extends over 13 amino acids. Trimming took 2 bases from V and 5 from J, leaving 7 bases between them. CDR3 DNA: TGTGCCAGCAGCCAACAGGTATATCAGCCCCAGCATTTT. Translating gives CASSQQVYQPQHF. Using reference TRBV16 and TRBJ1-5 for the parts outside the CDR3, the full variable domain is GEEVAQTPKHLVRGEGQKAKLYCAPIKGHSYVFWYQQVLKNEFKFLISFQNENVFDETGMPKERFSAKCLPNSPCSLEIQATKLEDSAVYFCASSQQVYQPQHFGDGTRLSIL.

This chain uses TRBV6-9 with TRBJ2-5; TRBD2 aligns across 8 bases. The ends lost 6 bases at V and 5 bases at J; junction bases unmatched: 23. The germline gives CDR1 MNHGY, CDR2 SVAAGI. The CDR3 spans 19 residues. CDR3 coding DNA: TGTGCCAGCAGCTCACATACTAGCGGACATGAGGGTGCGAAGGAGACCCAGTACTTC. This encodes CASSSHTSGHEGAKETQYF.

The V call is TRBV20-1, the J call TRBJ1-1; D is undetermined. From germline, CDR1 is DFQATT and CDR2 SNEGSKA (reference sequence). Trimming left V 2 bases short and J 1 base short, with 14 bases between. The CDR3 sequence is 15 residues long. The CDR3 is CSARPPDGRNTEAFF. The CDR3 nucleotides are TGCAGTGCTAGACCCCCGGACGGCAGGAACACTGAAGCTTTCTTT.

The chain couples TRBV14 to TRBJ1-1; D is uncertain. CDR1 SGHDN and CDR2 FVKESK come from the germline V gene. The CDR3 runs to 13 residues. The germline V and J ends were trimmed by 1 base and 1 base, with 4 bases remaining between them. DNA for the CDR3: TGTGCCAGCAGCCAAGCAACGAACACTGAAGCTTTCTTT. Its translation is CASSQATNTEAFF.

The chain has TRBV20-1 and TRBJ2-3, with D perhaps assigned TRBD1 or TRBD2 (5 bases each). V dropped 3 bases and J dropped 3 bases, with 16 bases sitting between them. Germline CDR1 DFQATT, CDR2 SNEGSKA (reference sequence). CDR3 length equals 15 residues. CDR3 loop: CSASSGTAATDTQYF. CDR3 DNA sequence: TGCAGTGCTAGCTCCGGGACGGCGGCAACAGATACGCAGTATTTT.